This T cell receptor (beta chain) was profiled in a study of patients and donors after allogeneic stem cell transplantation. One entry per CDR3 protein results from TCRdb running MiXCR on the RT-PCR reads. The data contain about a million distinct CDR3 sequences, roughly 18% of them singletons. Only a few counts were recorded for this clonotype. The CDR3 covers 16 residues. J was trimmed by 0 bases and V by 6 bases; bases with no gene match: 7. The J gene is TRBJ2-1, the V gene TRBV12-3 or TRBV12-4, with 8 bases fitting TRBD2. Sequencing was performed on blood, either unsorted or a sorted T cell fraction (not recorded which). This receptor was obtained from a human donor who was either an allogeneic HSCT recipient or a stem cell or donor lymphocyte infusion donor (not recorded which). It is not recorded whose cells these are; they may come from a transplant donor. Written as DNA, the CDR3 is TGTGCCAGCAGCCATATAGCGGGGAGCTCCTACAATGAGCAGTTCTTC. As protein: CASSHIAGSSYNEQFF.